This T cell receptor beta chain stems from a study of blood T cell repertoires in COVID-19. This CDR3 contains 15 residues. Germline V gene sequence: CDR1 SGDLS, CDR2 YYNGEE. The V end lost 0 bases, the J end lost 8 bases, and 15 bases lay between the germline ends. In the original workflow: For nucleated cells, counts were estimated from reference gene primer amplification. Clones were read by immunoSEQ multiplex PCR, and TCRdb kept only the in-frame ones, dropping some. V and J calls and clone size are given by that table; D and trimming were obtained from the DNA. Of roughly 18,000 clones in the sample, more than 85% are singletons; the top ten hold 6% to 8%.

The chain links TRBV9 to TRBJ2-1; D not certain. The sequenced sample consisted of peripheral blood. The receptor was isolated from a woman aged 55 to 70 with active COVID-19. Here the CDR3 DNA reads TGTGCCAGCAGCGTAGAGGCGGTGGGTTTCGATGAGCAGTTCTTC. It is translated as CASSVEAVGFDEQFF.